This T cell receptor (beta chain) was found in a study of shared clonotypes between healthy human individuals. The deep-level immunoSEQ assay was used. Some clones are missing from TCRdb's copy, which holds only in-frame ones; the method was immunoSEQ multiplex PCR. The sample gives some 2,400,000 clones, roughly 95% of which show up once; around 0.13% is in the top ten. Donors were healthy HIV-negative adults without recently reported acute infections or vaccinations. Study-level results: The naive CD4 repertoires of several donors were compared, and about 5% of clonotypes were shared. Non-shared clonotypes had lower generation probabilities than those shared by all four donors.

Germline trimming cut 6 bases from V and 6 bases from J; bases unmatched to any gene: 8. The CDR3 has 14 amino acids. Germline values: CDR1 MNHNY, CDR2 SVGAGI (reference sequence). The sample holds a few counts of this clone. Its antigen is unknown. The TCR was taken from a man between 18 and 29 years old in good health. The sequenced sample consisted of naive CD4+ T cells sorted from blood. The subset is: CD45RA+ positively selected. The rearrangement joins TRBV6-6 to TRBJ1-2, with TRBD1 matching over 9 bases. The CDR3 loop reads CASRETGGRDGYTF. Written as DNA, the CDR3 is TGTGCCAGCAGGGAGACAGGGGGTAGAGATGGCTACACCTTC.